The next 10 T cell receptor beta chains were all read from a single sample in a study of cytomegalovirus exposure and HLA in healthy donors. The study ran its PCR with 60 Vbeta and 13 Jbeta primers. The method was immunoSEQ multiplex PCR; TCRdb's version includes in-frame clones alone and lacks a portion of them. The data hold about 180,000 clones, with 82% observed a single time. Sequenced: PBMCs. The receptors here all came from a man between 40 and 49 years old in good health and CMV-seronegative.

J is TRBJ1-2 and V is TRBV4-3, with 12 bases aligning to TRBD1. The CDR3 runs to 15 residues. J lost 7 bases, V lost 2 bases, and 5 bases had no gene match. Germline loops: CDR1 LGHNA, CDR2 YSLEER. CDR3 sequence (DNA): TGCGCCAGCAGCCAACTGGGACAGGGGGCTGGTGGCTACACCTTC. Its translation: CASSQLGQGAGGYTF.

J is TRBJ2-1 and V is TRBV11-3, with TRBD2 as a possible D gene (6 bases). V lost 3 bases to trimming and J lost 8 bases, with 26 bases between them. The CDR3 covers 18 residues. The V gene's germline CDR1 is SGHNT and CDR2 YENEEA. Written as DNA, the CDR3 is TGTGCCAGCAGCTTTACCCTGAGGTGGGTAGCGGCGTCGGATGAGCAGTTCTTC. This sequence encodes CASSFTLRWVAASDEQFF.

This chain joins TRBV5-1 and TRBJ2-3; D possibly corresponds to TRBD2 (6 bases). Germline V CDR1 and CDR2: SGHRS, YFSETQ. The CDR3 is 14 amino acids. Trimming left V 4 bases short and J 1 base short, with 10 bases between. CDR3 nucleotides: TGCGCCAGCAGCGGAGTAGCGGGCACAGATACGCAGTATTTT. This codes for CASSGVAGTDTQYF.

The rearrangement uses TRBV9 and TRBJ1-2, with a tentative D call TRBD1 (6 bases). This CDR3 is built from 15 residues. Between the trimmed V and J ends, which lost 4 bases and 0 bases, there was a span of 13 bases. The germline V gene has CDR1 SGDLS and CDR2 YYNGEE. The CDR3 DNA is TGTGCCAGCAGCATCCGGGACAACTCTAACTATGGCTACACCTTC. Translated: CASSIRDNSNYGYTF.

J is TRBJ2-7 and V is TRBV7-2; TRBD2 aligns across 8 bases. V lost 7 bases, J lost 0 bases, and 8 bases stayed unmatched. The CDR3 has 15 amino acids. The germline gives CDR1 SGHTA, CDR2 FQGNSA. CDR3 bases: TGTGCCAGCAACCTAGCGGGCCTTAGCTCCTACGAGCAGTACTTC. This sequence encodes CASNLAGLSSYEQYF.

This rearrangement joins TRBV6-1 to TRBJ1-2; D may be TRBD1 (5 bases). V was cut by 8 bases and J by 7 bases, with 14 bases left in between. The CDR3 covers 12 residues. The germline V gene encodes CDR1 MNHNS and CDR2 SASEGT. Written as DNA, the CDR3 is TGTGCCAGCGTGCGGGACGGGGGTGGCTACACCTTC. It is translated as CASVRDGGGYTF.

V and J are TRBV5-6 and TRBJ2-3; 11 bases line up with TRBD2. CDR1 and CDR2 (germline): SGHDT, YYEEEE. The V gene end was trimmed by 4 bases and the J gene end by 2 bases; junction bases not matched to a gene: 6. This CDR3 contains 16 residues. The CDR3 coding sequence is TGTGCCAGCAGCCTAAGGACTAGCGGGTACACAGATACGCAGTATTTT. Translated: CASSLRTSGYTDTQYF. Supplemented by reference TRBV5-6 and TRBJ2-3, the full variable domain reads DAGVTQSPTHLIKTRGQQVTLRCSPKSGHDTVSWYQQALGQGPQFIFQYYEEEERQRGNFPDRFSGHQFPNYSSELNVNALLLGDSALYLCASSLRTSGYTDTQYFGPGTRLTVL.

This clone has just one count. The chain carries TRBV6-6 and TRBJ1-2, with 9 bases lining up with TRBD1. V lost 4 bases, J lost 8 bases, and 5 bases stayed unmatched. Germline CDR1 reads MNHNY; CDR2 reads SVGAGI (reference sequence). This CDR3 contains 13 residues. The CDR3 coding sequence is TGTGCCAGCAGTTGGGGACAGGGCGGGGGCTACACCTTC. This sequence encodes CASSWGQGGGYTF.

The V gene is TRBV4-3, the J gene TRBJ2-2; tentatively, D is TRBD1 (6 bases). Germline V gene sequence: CDR1 LGHNA, CDR2 YSLEER. V was cut by 0 bases and J by 0 bases, with 20 bases left in between. The CDR3 sequence is 20 residues long. CDR3 amino acids: CASSQETPGTTFSNTGELFF. The CDR3 DNA reads as TGCGCCAGCAGCCAAGAGACCCCCGGGACAACCTTCTCGAACACCGGGGAGCTGTTTTTT.

This clone was counted between two and nine times. The chain uses TRBV7-3 and TRBJ1-1; 9 nucleotides agree with TRBD1. V shed 4 bases and J 3 bases; nucleotides not matched to a gene: 3. This CDR3 has 14 residues. The germline V gene has CDR1 SGHTA and CDR2 FQGTGA. This CDR3 reads CASSSGQGHTEAFF. In nucleotides, the CDR3 is TGTGCCAGCAGCTCGGGACAGGGTCACACTGAAGCTTTCTTT.